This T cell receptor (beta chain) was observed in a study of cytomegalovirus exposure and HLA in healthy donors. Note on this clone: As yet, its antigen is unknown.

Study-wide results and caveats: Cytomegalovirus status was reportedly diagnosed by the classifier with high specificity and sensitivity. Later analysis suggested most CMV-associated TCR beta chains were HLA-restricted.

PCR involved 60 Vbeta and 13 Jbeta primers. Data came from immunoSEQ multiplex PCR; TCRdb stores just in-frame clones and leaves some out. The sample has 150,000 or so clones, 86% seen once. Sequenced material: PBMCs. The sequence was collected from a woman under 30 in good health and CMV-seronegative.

CDR3 sequence (DNA): TGTGCCAGCAGCATTGGGACTACAGGGCCAGATACGCAGTATTTT. Its protein product is CASSIGTTGPDTQYF. The chain combines TRBV5-5 with TRBJ2-3; D perhaps matches TRBD2 (7 bases). There are 15 residues in the CDR3. The V and J ends lost 4 bases and 4 bases respectively, with 16 bases between them. Germline CDR1 and CDR2: SGHKS and YYEKEE (reference sequence).